The 11 T cell receptor beta chains below all came from one sample that was sequenced in a study of shared clonotypes between healthy human individuals. The repertoire was sequenced with immunoSEQ multiplex PCR; TCRdb's copy has only in-frame clones and lacks some. This sample yields 700,000 or so clones, of which more than 70% are seen a single time; about 2% belongs to the top ten. Sequencing was performed on memory CD4+ T cells sorted from blood. As for subset: CD45RA-negative fraction. The receptors stem from a woman in her thirties in good health.

The V gene is TRBV2, the J gene TRBJ1-4, with D possibly TRBD1 on 6 matching bases. In germline, CDR1 is SNHLY, CDR2 FYNNEI. V dropped 6 bases and J dropped 4 bases, with 15 bases sitting between them. The CDR3 is 15 amino acids. CDR3 sequence (DNA): TGTGCCAGCAGATACCAGGGGAGGGGTAATGAAAAACTGTTTTTT. Its protein product is CASRYQGRGNEKLFF.

The chain uses TRBV5-1 and TRBJ2-7; 10 positions match TRBD1. The CDR3 sequence is 16 residues long. Per germline, CDR1 SGHRS and CDR2 YFSETQ. The J segment lost 2 bases and the V segment lost 4 bases, leaving 9 bases of the junction unmatched. The chain's CDR3 is CASSGDRGRKPYEQYF. The CDR3 DNA reads as TGCGCCAGCAGCGGCGACAGGGGGCGGAAACCCTACGAGCAGTACTTC.

The chain links TRBV28 to TRBJ1-2; 11 nucleotides align to TRBD1. Trimming took 6 bases from V and 4 from J; bases not matched to a gene: 10. This CDR3 has 16 residues. CDR1 is MDHEN, CDR2 SYDVKM, per germline. CDR3 DNA: TGTGCCAGCAGCGAAAAGGGGGACAGGGGGGCCTATGGCTACACCTTC. Its protein product is CASSEKGDRGAYGYTF.

The chain employs TRBV27 and TRBJ2-1; TRBD2 matches 12 bases. Germline CDR1 and CDR2: MNHEY and SMNVEV (reference sequence). CDR3 size: 16 residues. Unmatched junction bases numbered 5, after V lost 6 bases and J lost 2 bases. This CDR3 reads CASSRTSGVTYNEQFF. CDR3 DNA sequence: TGTGCCAGCAGCCGGACTAGCGGGGTTACCTACAATGAGCAGTTCTTC.

The V call is TRBV20-1, the J call TRBJ1-1; D is undetermined. Germline CDR1 DFQATT, CDR2 SNEGSKA (reference sequence). The ends were cut back, 0 bases at V and 10 bases at J, with 9 bases in the middle. The CDR3 is made up of 11 amino acids. The DNA for the CDR3 is TGCAGTGCTAGAGATGGACGTGTAGCTTTCTTT. Its protein product is CSARDGRVAFF.

V and J are TRBV7-3 and TRBJ2-2; no firm D call. The CDR3 extends over 12 amino acids. Trimming took 6 bases from V and 7 from J, leaving 9 bases between them. The germline gives CDR1 SGHTA, CDR2 FQGTGA. Written as DNA, the CDR3 is TGTGCCAGCAGTCCGTCGTTCGGGGAGCTGTTTTTT. Residues: CASSPSFGELFF.

The V call is TRBV19, the J call TRBJ1-1, with D uncertain. The germline V gene encodes CDR1 LNHDA and CDR2 SQIVND (reference sequence). The CDR3 runs to 13 residues. Trimming pared 0 bases from V and 4 bases from J, leaving 6 bases between. The CDR3 DNA is TGTGCCAGTAGTATAGAGGTAGCCACTGAAGCTTTCTTT. Translating it yields CASSIEVATEAFF.

The CDR3 loop is CASSPTLASDTQYF. CDR3 nucleotides: TGCGCCAGCAGCCCTACACTAGCGTCGGATACGCAGTATTTT. V and J are TRBV5-1 and TRBJ2-3; 7 nucleotides agree with TRBD2. The CDR3 extends over 14 amino acids. Germline trimming cut 4 bases from V and 6 bases from J; bases unmatched to any gene: 8. CDR1 and CDR2 (germline): SGHRS, YFSETQ.

The rearrangement joins TRBV18 to TRBJ2-2, with 8 bases lining up with TRBD2. This CDR3 has 16 amino acids. Germline V gene data show CDR1 as KGHSH and CDR2 as LQKENI. V lost 3 bases and J lost 6; bases outside the gene matches: 9. In DNA form, the CDR3 reads TGTGCCAGCTCACCCGGACAGCGGGAGTCGGCCGGGGAGCTGTTTTTT. This gives the protein CASSPGQRESAGELFF.

The chain employs TRBV9 and TRBJ1-4; D remains unclear. CDR1 is SGDLS, CDR2 YYNGEE, per germline. V was shortened by 0 bases and J by 7 bases, with 7 bases between the two germline ends. This CDR3 is 13 amino acids long. The DNA for the CDR3 is TGTGCCAGCAGCGTAGACTTAGGTGAAAAACTGTTTTTT. This sequence encodes CASSVDLGEKLFF.

V gene TRBV7-9 combines with J gene TRBJ2-1; 10 bases are shared with TRBD1. This CDR3 has 16 residues. Per the germline V gene, CDR1 is SEHNR and CDR2 is FQNEAQ (reference sequence). The ends lost 2 bases at V and 8 bases at J; junction bases unmatched: 9. The CDR3 DNA is TGTGCCAGCAGCTTAATGCATGGACAGGGGGTCGATGAGCAGTTCTTC. It is translated as CASSLMHGQGVDEQFF.